These T cell receptor beta chains were read from a single sample in a study of blood T cell repertoires in COVID-19. The method was immunoSEQ multiplex PCR; TCRdb's version includes in-frame clones alone and lacks a portion of them. The sample has over 50,000 clones, 85% to 90% seen once. Source material: peripheral blood. Receptors were obtained from a man aged 70 or older with active COVID-19. The CDR3 runs from the conserved cysteine through the conserved F or W. A D gene is named only where the DNA matches it firmly.

d_gene	v_gene	j_gene	CDR3aa	CDR3nt
NA	TRBV12-3/TRBV12-4	TRBJ1-1	CASSLQENTEAFF	TGTGCCAGCAGTTTACAGGAGAACACTGAAGCTTTCTTT
TRBD1	TRBV4-2	TRBJ2-3	CASSQDHLETGRTDTQYF	TGTGCCAGCAGCCAAGATCACCTCGAGACAGGGCGCACAGATACGCAGTATTTT
NA	TRBV6-6	TRBJ2-1	CASSYGDTPYNEQFF	TGTGCCAGCAGTTACGGGGACACCCCCTACAATGAGCAGTTCTTC
TRBD1	TRBV5-8	TRBJ1-2	CASSRGTGGNDGYTF	TGTGCCAGCAGCCGTGGGACAGGGGGAAACGATGGCTACACCTTC
TRBD2	TRBV7-2	TRBJ2-1	CASSLAAGGYNEQFF	TGTGCCAGCAGCTTAGCGGCGGGGGGCTACAATGAGCAGTTCTTC
NA	TRBV6-5	TRBJ2-5	CASSRQPGSRETQYF	TGTGCCAGCAGCCGCCAACCGGGGAGTCGAGAGACCCAGTACTTC
NA	TRBV7-8	TRBJ2-7	CASSKSGYYEQYF	TGTGCCAGCAGCAAAAGCGGGTACTACGAGCAGTACTTC
TRBD2	TRBV6-5	TRBJ2-7	CASSYLASGRPYEQYF	TGTGCCAGCAGTTACCTGGCTAGCGGCCGTCCCTACGAGCAGTACTTC
NA	TRBV6-5	TRBJ2-2	CASRPTRNTGELFF	TGTGCCAGCAGACCTACTAGAAACACCGGGGAGCTGTTTTTT
NA	TRBV14	TRBJ1-2	CASSQDRQAVYGYTF	TGTGCCAGCAGCCAAGATCGACAGGCGGTCTATGGCTACACCTTC
NA	TRBV5-1	TRBJ1-1	CASSFNGFTEAFF	TGCGCCAGCAGCTTCAACGGTTTCACTGAAGCTTTCTTT
TRBD1	TRBV19	TRBJ1-6	CASTDRGDSPLHF	TGTGCCAGTACCGACAGGGGGGATTCACCCCTCCACTTT
NA	TRBV3-1/TRBV3-2	TRBJ1-1	CASSQLLGGGNTEAFF	TGTGCCAGCAGCCAACTACTCGGAGGCGGGAACACTGAAGCTTTCTTT